This record covers a single TCR beta chain. Antigen specificity is unknown. Assay used: immunoSEQ multiplex PCR; TCRdb lists only in-frame clones, some missing. Among approximately 160,000 clones listed, 70% to 90% were seen once. The data stem from a study of cytomegalovirus exposure and HLA in healthy donors. Study findings and constraints: According to the study, roughly 160 TCR beta chains were cytomegalovirus-associated. The classifier, whose performance was assessed in both the original and validation cohorts, reportedly diagnosed cytomegalovirus status with high specificity and sensitivity.

The TCR comes from a man aged 30 to 45 in good health and CMV-seropositive. Sequenced: PBMCs.

The CDR3 loop reads CASSEGGTLNEQFF. CDR3 coding DNA: TGTGCCAGCAGTGAAGGAGGTACACTCAATGAGCAGTTCTTC. The J gene is TRBJ2-1, the V gene TRBV2; unclear D gene. The CDR3 has 14 residues. The ends were cut back, 1 base at V and 6 bases at J, with 10 bases in the middle. CDR1 and CDR2 (germline): SNHLY, FYNNEI. Variable domain in full (rest from reference TRBV2 and TRBJ2-1): EPEVTQTPSHQVTQMGQEVILRCVPISNHLYFYWYRQILGQKVEFLVSFYNNEISEKSEIFDDQFSVERPDGSNFTLKIRSTKLEDSAMYFCASSEGGTLNEQFFGPGTRLTVL.